This T cell receptor beta chain was captured by sequencing in a study of T-cell reconstitution after alpha-beta-depleted transplantation in children. This clonotype appeared many times. The CDR3 covers 16 residues. Germline-derived CDR1 and CDR2 are SGHTA and FQGTGA. Trimming stripped 1 base from V and 0 bases from J, with 10 bases between. Molecular barcoding with unique molecular identifiers was used for the TCRbeta library. TCRdb re-analysed the PCR reads in MiXCR, keeping a single row per CDR3 protein. The table shows a few hundred thousand distinct CDR3 sequences, with 12% occurring only once. The receptor was isolated from a human donor who donated a stem cell graft to a child with combined immunodeficiency. Sequenced material: PBMCs from the stem cell graft donor, taken from the stem cell graft. The chain employs TRBV7-3 and TRBJ1-5; D call uncertain. The CDR3 sequence is CASSLISFLSNQPQHF. DNA for the CDR3: TGTGCCAGCAGCTTAATTAGTTTTCTTAGCAATCAGCCCCAGCATTTT.